The sequence of this T cell receptor (beta chain) was determined in a study of vaccination and CD4 T cells after COVID-19. Across the whole study: Convalescent patients gave post-COVID blood a median around 91 days post-diagnosis, range 35 to 161.

In regard to this clonotype: No antigen is known for it.

Oncomine TCR Beta short-read sequencing was applied to DNA from cultured CD4+ T cells. One entry per CDR3 protein, called by TCRdb with MiXCR from the PCR reads. Seen here are some 20,000 distinct CDR3 sequences, approximately 45% observed once, and the top ten hold around 2.9%. Treatment noted: approximately 9-day PBMC culture with coronavirus spike peptide pools or control peptides (ViraFEST assay). The TCR comes from a human donor who had recovered from COVID-19. The specimen comprised CD4+ T cells from blood, cultured in vitro, sampled after SARS-CoV-2 vaccination.

Here the CDR3 reads CASSYSREQNYGYTF. CDR3 in DNA: TGTGCCAGCAGTTACTCTAGAGAACAGAACTATGGCTACACCTTC. The J gene is TRBJ1-2, the V gene TRBV6-5; D call uncertain. Trimming stripped 0 bases from V and 2 bases from J, with 10 bases between. The CDR3 has 15 amino acids. Germline assignment: CDR1 MNHEY and CDR2 SVGAGI.